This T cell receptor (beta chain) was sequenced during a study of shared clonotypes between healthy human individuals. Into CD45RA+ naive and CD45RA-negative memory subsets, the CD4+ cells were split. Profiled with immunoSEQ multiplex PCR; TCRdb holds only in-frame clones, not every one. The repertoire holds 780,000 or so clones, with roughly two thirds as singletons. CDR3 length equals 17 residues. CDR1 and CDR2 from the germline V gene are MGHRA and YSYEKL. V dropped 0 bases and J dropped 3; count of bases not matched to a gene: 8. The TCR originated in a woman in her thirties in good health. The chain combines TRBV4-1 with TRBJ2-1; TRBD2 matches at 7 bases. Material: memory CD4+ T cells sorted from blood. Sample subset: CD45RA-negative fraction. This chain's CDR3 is CASSQDSSSGFYNEQFF. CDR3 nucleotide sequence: TGCGCCAGCAGCCAAGATTCGTCTAGCGGTTTCTACAATGAGCAGTTCTTC.